This TCR beta chain was profiled in a study of patients and donors after allogeneic stem cell transplantation. This clonotype was recorded a few times. Between the trimmed V and J ends, which lost 0 bases and 4 bases, there was a span of 12 bases. CDR3 length: 15 residues. Germline lookup yields CDR1 SEHNR and CDR2 FQNEAQ (reference sequence). TCRdb passed the RT-PCR reads through MiXCR, listing each CDR3 protein once. The profile shows roughly 880,000 distinct CDR3 sequences, approximately 18% of them singletons. This sequence originates from a human donor who was either an allogeneic HSCT recipient or a stem cell or donor lymphocyte infusion donor (not recorded which). It is not recorded whose cells these are; they may come from a transplant donor. Specimen: blood, either unsorted or a sorted T cell fraction (not recorded which). J is TRBJ1-2 and V is TRBV7-9, with D tentatively TRBD1 (5 bases). CDR3 nucleotides: TGTGCCAGCAGCTTAGCTGTAGGGGCGAGCTATGGCTACACCTTC. It codes for CASSLAVGASYGYTF. Full variable domain (remainder filled in from reference TRBV7-9 and TRBJ1-2): DTGVSQNPRHKITKRGQNVTFRCDPISEHNRLYWYRQTLGQGPEFLTYFQNEAQLEKSRLLSDRFSAERPKGSFSTLEIQRTEQGDSAMYLCASSLAVGASYGYTFGSGTRLTVV.